This TCR beta chain was obtained from a study of blood T cell repertoires in COVID-19. Study background: Samples representing acute and convalescent COVID-19 were sourced from the United States, Italy and Spain. In each case, the material was cDNA or gDNA derived from T cells, B-cell-depleted T cells, or PBMCs.

There are 18 residues in the CDR3. From germline, CDR1 is LNHDA and CDR2 SQIVND (reference sequence). V shed 1 base and J 1 base; nucleotides not matched to a gene: 10. As handled by the study authors: Reference gene primer amplification yielded estimated nucleated cell counts. Sequencing was performed with immunoSEQ multiplex PCR; in TCRdb, only in-frame clones are kept and a portion is missing. The V and J calls and clone size were taken over from that table, and D and trimming were inferred from the DNA. The data show about 400,000 clones, with more than 70% seen just once and approximately 1.2% held by the top ten.

Sequenced input: peripheral blood. The rearrangement links TRBV19 to TRBJ2-7; 10 positions agree with TRBD2. The receptor's source is a man aged 35 to 55 with acute or convalescent COVID-19. The CDR3 DNA reads as TGTGCCAGTAGTATAGCCCCCCAACTAGCGGGGACTTCCTACGAGCAGTACTTC. This codes for CASSIAPQLAGTSYEQYF.